The next 30 T cell receptor beta chains were all read from a single sample in a study of immune heterogeneity within non-small cell lung tumors. It was a multiplex PCR that amplified TCR beta CDR3, with 32 V and 13 J primers. One entry per CDR3 protein results from TCRdb running MiXCR on the multiplex PCR reads. The table shows tens of thousands of distinct CDR3 sequences, with 28% occurring only once. Genomic DNA extracted from bulk tumor tissue served as template. A total of around 660 ng was used per sample. Far-apart biopsies, several per primary tumor, were taken during surgery. Curative surgery was performed on patients who had untreated, newly diagnosed non-small cell lung cancer. The sample taken for sequencing was lung tumor tissue. Receptors were obtained from a man aged 35 to 55 with non-small cell lung cancer.

This clonotype was counted at least ten times. CDR3 region: CAITYSGVYNEQFF. The DNA of the CDR3 is TGTGCCATCACATATAGCGGAGTCTACAATGAGCAGTTCTTC. The chain combines TRBV10-3 with TRBJ2-1, with a tentative D call TRBD2 (6 bases). The CDR3 has 14 residues. Trimming left V 7 bases short and J 3 bases short, with 13 bases between. The germline gives CDR1 ENHRY, CDR2 SYGVKD.

This clonotype came up many times. The chain is built from TRBV20-1 and TRBJ2-7, with TRBD2 matching over 8 bases. Germline V gene sequence: CDR1 DFQATT, CDR2 SNEGSKA (reference sequence). The CDR3 spans 15 residues. The J segment lost 2 bases and the V segment lost 5 bases, leaving 11 bases of the junction unmatched. CDR3 amino acids: CSADTKAAGAYEQYF. CDR3 nucleotide sequence: TGCAGTGCTGATACCAAAGCAGCGGGGGCCTACGAGCAGTACTTC.

The V and J genes are TRBV6-2 or TRBV6-3 and TRBJ2-2; D gene uncertain. Germline values: CDR1 MNHEY, CDR2 SVGEGT. The CDR3 spans 17 residues. With 5 bases removed from V and 4 bases from J, the gap between germline ends came to 20 bases. DNA of the CDR3: TGTGCCAGCAGTCGAGATTTTGGAGACACCAGCACCGGGGAGCTGTTTTTT. It translates to CASSRDFGDTSTGELFF.

This clonotype has at least ten counts. The rearrangement links TRBV19 to TRBJ2-6; D gene ambiguous. V was pared by 10 bases and J by 0 bases, with 10 bases between. CDR1 and CDR2 from the germline V gene are LNHDA and SQIVND (reference sequence). The CDR3 covers 14 residues. The CDR3 DNA follows: TGTGCCATCATGGACCCCTCTGGGGCCAACGTCCTGACTTTC. It is translated as CAIMDPSGANVLTF.

This clonotype was detected ten times or more. The chain carries TRBV4-2 and TRBJ2-7, with 7 bases lining up with TRBD2. CDR1 is LGHNA, CDR2 YNFKEQ, per germline. The CDR3 length is 15 residues. With V trimmed by 0 bases and J by 7 bases, 9 bases remained unmatched. The DNA for the CDR3 is TGTGCCAGCAGCCAAGATTTAGGACGGCGGGGGGAGCAGTACTTC. It codes for CASSQDLGRRGEQYF.

This clonotype occurred a few times. This rearrangement joins TRBV9 to TRBJ2-5; D could derive from TRBD1 or TRBD2 (5 bases each). This CDR3 region has 14 residues. Germline V lookup: CDR1 SGDLS, CDR2 YYNGEE. V gave up 4 bases and J gave up 5 bases, with 15 bases separating them. The CDR3 spells CASSSGGTVETQYF. Here the CDR3 DNA reads TGTGCCAGCAGCTCTGGGGGTACGGTCGAGACCCAGTACTTC.

This chain connects TRBV20-1 to TRBJ1-1, with TRBD1 as a possible D gene (5 bases). Trimming removed 6 bases at V and 4 bases at J, with 15 bases between. Germline CDR1 and CDR2: DFQATT and SNEGSKA (reference sequence). The CDR3 extends over 13 amino acids. CDR3 nucleotide sequence: TGCAGTGCCATTAAAGGGGCGGGCACTGAAGCTTTCTTT. This encodes CSAIKGAGTEAFF.

This clonotype was observed at least ten times. V gene TRBV27 combines with J gene TRBJ1-5; 8 bases match TRBD1. CDR1 is MNHEY, CDR2 SMNVEV, per germline (reference sequence). This CDR3 has 12 amino acids. Unmatched junction bases numbered 4, after V lost 6 bases and J lost 9 bases. The CDR3 loop is CASRTGVRPQHF. For the CDR3, the DNA is TGTGCCAGCAGGACAGGGGTGAGGCCCCAGCATTTT.

The genes are TRBV10-3 and TRBJ2-7, with TRBD2 matching over 16 bases. Germline CDR1 ENHRY, CDR2 SYGVKD. Trimming removed 8 bases from V and 5 bases from J; junction bases left unmatched: 15. This CDR3 comprises 18 residues. The CDR3 reads CAIGTVGTSGRAVHEQYF. As DNA, the CDR3 is TGTGCCATCGGGACGGTCGGGACTAGCGGGAGGGCCGTCCACGAGCAGTACTTC.

This clonotype was recorded at least ten times. The chain uses TRBV6-1 and TRBJ1-2; D ambiguous. Germline V gene lookup returns CDR1 MNHNS and CDR2 SASEGT. The CDR3 runs 13 residues. V was cut by 6 bases and J by 0 bases, with 8 bases left in between. The CDR3 sequence is CASRIQANYGYTF. The CDR3 bases are TGTGCCAGCAGGATTCAAGCTAACTATGGCTACACCTTC.

The chain recombines TRBV7-2 with TRBJ2-7, with D possibly being TRBD2 (5 bases). The CDR3 has 14 amino acids. Per germline, CDR1 SGHTA and CDR2 FQGNSA. Trimming removed 3 bases at V and 4 bases at J, with 13 bases between. The CDR3 region has the DNA TGTGCCAGCAGCTTGATTAGCGCAACTTACGAGCAGTACTTC. Translating it yields CASSLISATYEQYF.

V gene TRBV7-2 combines with J gene TRBJ2-1; D remains unclear. The CDR3 covers 12 residues. Germline CDR1 is SGHTA and CDR2 is FQGNSA. Trimming cost V 5 bases and J 8 bases, with 10 bases left between them. The CDR3 loop is CASSPNRDEQFF. The CDR3 nucleotides read TGTGCCAGCAGCCCAAATAGGGATGAGCAGTTCTTC.

The chain has TRBV29-1 and TRBJ2-2, with D possibly TRBD2 on 5 matching bases. V was pared by 1 base and J by 5 bases, with 11 bases between. CDR3 length: 14 residues. In germline, CDR1 is SQVTM, CDR2 ANQGSEA. CDR3 DNA sequence: TGCAGCGTTGAAGGTGGGAGTCGGACCGGGGAGCTGTTTTTT. Amino acid sequence: CSVEGGSRTGELFF.

This clonotype was counted once. The chain has TRBV4-2 and TRBJ1-2; TRBD1 is a possible D gene (6 bases). Looked up from germline, CDR1 is LGHNA and CDR2 is YNFKEQ. This CDR3 is 13 amino acids long. V lost 3 bases and J lost 8, with 13 bases in between. This CDR3 reads CASSHEEGGGYTF. For the CDR3, the DNA is TGTGCCAGCAGCCACGAGGAGGGGGGGGGCTACACCTTC.

As for this clonotype: This sequence may be a read error, since a much larger clone differs from it by one base. The V gene is TRBV9, the J gene TRBJ1-1; no firm D call. The germline CDR1 and CDR2 sequences are SGDLS and YYNGEE. There are 13 residues in the CDR3. The CDR3, as DNA: TGTGCCAGCAGCGTAGGCCCGGGCACTGACGCTTTCTTT. Its protein is CASSVGPGTDAFF.

On this clonotype itself: Possible read error: a much larger clone is one base away. This chain joins TRBV10-1 and TRBJ1-5, with D unresolved. Germline V gene sequence: CDR1 WNHNN, CDR2 SYGVQD (reference sequence). Trimming shortened V by 7 bases and J by 15 bases, and 28 bases separated the two germline ends. The CDR3 has 15 amino acids. DNA of the CDR3: TGCGCCAGCATTGCGACCGTTAATAATCATAGGCGGCGGCATTTT. As protein: CASIATVNNHRRRHF.

The rearrangement joins TRBV4-1 to TRBJ2-2; D is uncertain. Trimming took 1 base from V and 1 from J, leaving 13 bases between them. The CDR3 length is 17 residues. Germline V CDR1 and CDR2: MGHRA, YSYEKL. The CDR3 sequence is CASSQGDFRENTGELFF. The CDR3, as DNA: TGCGCCAGCAGCCAAGGAGATTTTAGGGAGAACACCGGGGAGCTGTTTTTT.

This clonotype came up many times. The chain has TRBV20-1 and TRBJ1-2, with TRBD1 identical over 7 bases. The germline gives CDR1 DFQATT, CDR2 SNEGSKA (reference sequence). V was clipped by 4 bases and J by 2 bases; unmatched bases: 4. The CDR3 sequence is 13 residues long. The CDR3 is CSAISGGNYGYTF. In DNA, the CDR3 is TGCAGTGCTATTTCAGGGGGGAACTATGGCTACACCTTC.

With regard to this clonotype: One base away lies a much larger clone, so this may be a sequencing read error. V usage is TRBV15 and J usage is TRBJ2-3; 10 bases agree with TRBD1. The CDR3 loop spans 14 amino acids. Per germline, CDR1 LNHNV and CDR2 YYDKDF (reference sequence). This chain's CDR3 is CATSKGQGGDTLYF. The CDR3 coding sequence is TGTGCCACCAGCAAAGGACAGGGGGGTGATACGCTGTATTTT.

A remark on this clonotype: A much larger clone sits a single nucleotide away, making a read error possible. The chain couples TRBV11-3 to TRBJ2-3; possible D gene TRBD1, 5 bases. The germline CDR1 and CDR2 sequences are SGHNT and YENEEA. The CDR3 has 15 residues. CDR3 residues: CATSSSGFGTDTQYF. The CDR3 DNA sequence: TGTGCCACCAGCTCATCAGGGTTTGGGACAGATACGCAGTATTTT.

The gene calls are TRBV5-1 and TRBJ1-1; perhaps TRBD1 as D (5 bases). V was trimmed by 7 bases and J by 7 bases, leaving 20 bases between them. This CDR3 region has 14 residues. Germline V gene data show CDR1 as SGHRS and CDR2 as YFSETQ. The CDR3 coding sequence is TGCGCCAGCTCCCCTCAAACTTTGACAGTTGAAGCTTTCTTT. Amino acid sequence: CASSPQTLTVEAFF.

A note on this clonotype: This may stem from a read error, because a much larger clone lies one nucleotide away. CDR3 nucleotide sequence: TGTGCCAGCAGTGTAGGTTACACCGGGGAGCTGTTTTTT. This translates into CASSVGYTGELFF. This chain links TRBV6-1 with TRBJ2-2; D unclear. The V gene's germline CDR1 is MNHNS and CDR2 SASEGT. The CDR3 covers 13 residues. V was trimmed by 4 bases and J by 3 bases, leaving 6 bases between them.

This clonotype was detected many times. This rearrangement joins TRBV6-2 or TRBV6-3 to TRBJ2-2; D is uncertain. CDR3 length: 15 amino acids. V lost 2 bases to trimming and J lost 6 bases, with 13 bases between them. CDR1 and CDR2 from the germline V gene are MNHEY and SVGEGT. CDR3 DNA: TGTGCCAGCAGTTACACCGTCGCGAGCGCCGGGGAGCTGTTTTTT. The encoded protein is CASSYTVASAGELFF.

The chain employs TRBV12-3 or TRBV12-4 and TRBJ2-2, with D perhaps being TRBD1 or TRBD2 (6 bases each). Trimming left V 6 bases short and J 9 bases short, with 20 bases between. The CDR3 is 15 residues long. CDR3 DNA: TGTGCCAGCAGCTTGGGGGGCGGACAGACCCGGGAGCTGTTTTTT. Translation gives CASSLGGGQTRELFF.

As for this clonotype: A read error may be the cause here, since a much bigger clone is one base away. This CDR3 is CSARWQGVYEQYF. DNA of the CDR3: TGCAGTGCTAGATGGCAGGGGGTCTACGAGCAGTACTTC. The V gene is TRBV20-1, the J gene TRBJ2-7; 7 nucleotides line up with TRBD1. With 2 bases clipped from V and 3 bases from J, the junction kept 4 bases outside the gene matches. The germline gives CDR1 DFQATT, CDR2 SNEGSKA (reference sequence). The CDR3 is 13 amino acids.

This chain joins TRBV6-4 and TRBJ2-3; 8 nucleotides match TRBD1. Germline CDR1 MRHNA, CDR2 SNTAGT. The CDR3 extends over 16 amino acids. V dropped 0 bases and J dropped 4; count of bases not matched to a gene: 6. The CDR3 coding sequence is TGTGCCAGCAGTGACTCGGCAGGGGGCTCGGCAGATACGCAGTATTTT. This codes for CASSDSAGGSADTQYF.

This clonotype counts as medium-sized (0.01 to 0.1%). This chain connects TRBV6-2 or TRBV6-3 to TRBJ2-7; D not resolved. The CDR3 extends over 11 amino acids. Germline V lookup: CDR1 MNHEY, CDR2 SVGEGT. The V end lost 4 bases, the J end lost 2 bases, and 3 bases lay between the germline ends. This CDR3 is CASSFTYEQYF. DNA for the CDR3: TGTGCCAGCAGTTTCACCTACGAGCAGTACTTC.

About this clonotype itself: A much larger clone differs from this one at a single base, so this may be a read error. The chain carries TRBV4-1 and TRBJ1-2; possibly TRBD1 for D (5 bases). Germline V gene data show CDR1 as MGHRA and CDR2 as YSYEKL. CDR3 length: 15 amino acids. CDR3 coding DNA: TGCGCCAGCAGCCAGGGGGACGGGCGGTACTATGCCTACACCTTC. Its translation is CASSQGDGRYYAYTF.

CDR3 sequence (DNA): TGTGCCAGTAGCGACGGCGGGAGCCAAGCTAATGAGGTGTTCTTC. Protein: CASSDGGSQANEVFF. This chain links TRBV19 with TRBJ2-1, with 7 positions matching TRBD2. After removal of 6 bases from V and 15 bases from J, the junction contained 20 bases not matched to a gene. CDR1 and CDR2 from the germline V gene are LNHDA and SQIVND (reference sequence). This CDR3 has 15 amino acids.

This clonotype was recorded at least ten times. This sequence joins TRBV13 and TRBJ2-7, with 11 nucleotides matching TRBD2. There are 14 residues in the CDR3. Germline V CDR1 and CDR2: PRHDT, FYEKMQ (reference sequence). Trimming cost V 5 bases and J 4 bases; bases outside gene matches: 4. CDR3 coding DNA: TGTGCCAGCAGCGGACGGACTAGCGGGTACGAGCAGTACTTC. Translating it yields CASSGRTSGYEQYF. Filled out from reference TRBV13 and TRBJ2-7, the complete variable domain reads AAGVIQSPRHLIKEKRETATLKCYPIPRHDTVYWYQQGPGQDPQFLISFYEKMQSDKGSIPDRFSAQQFSDYHSELNMSSLELGDSALYFCASSGRTSGYEQYFGPGTRLTVT.